What follows describes a single T cell receptor (beta chain). Antigen specificity is unknown. This sample was included in a study of T cells expressing NK-cell markers. Study in general: Sequenced donors, eight in total, included seven who were HCMV-seropositive and one who was seronegative.

TCRdb reprocessed the 5' RACE reads and stores each CDR3 protein as one record, lacking DNA. The sample holds 400,000 or so distinct CDR3 sequences. Study results and limitations: Uncertainty persisted over the HCMV specificity of expanded NKG2C+ T cell clones. In a group of several donors, dominant NKG2C+ clonotypes represented 1.0-7.0% of CD8+ T cells.

Sequences were obtained from blood T cells: a sorted CD56 or NKG2C T cell subset, CD4+ or CD8+ T cells, or bulk PBMC T cells (not recorded which). The receptor was isolated from a woman in her fifties or sixties in good health.

CDR3: CASSLAAFNLGTEAFF. The chain couples TRBV5-1 to TRBJ1-1. The V gene's germline CDR1 is SGHRS and CDR2 YFSETQ. This CDR3 has 16 residues. The full variable domain, rest sourced from reference TRBV5-1 and TRBJ1-1, is KAGVTQTPRYLIKTRGQQVTLSCSPISGHRSVSWYQQTPGQGLQFLFEYFSETQRNKGNFPGRFSGRQFSNSRSEMNVSTLELGDSALYLCASSLAAFNLGTEAFFGQGTRLTVV.